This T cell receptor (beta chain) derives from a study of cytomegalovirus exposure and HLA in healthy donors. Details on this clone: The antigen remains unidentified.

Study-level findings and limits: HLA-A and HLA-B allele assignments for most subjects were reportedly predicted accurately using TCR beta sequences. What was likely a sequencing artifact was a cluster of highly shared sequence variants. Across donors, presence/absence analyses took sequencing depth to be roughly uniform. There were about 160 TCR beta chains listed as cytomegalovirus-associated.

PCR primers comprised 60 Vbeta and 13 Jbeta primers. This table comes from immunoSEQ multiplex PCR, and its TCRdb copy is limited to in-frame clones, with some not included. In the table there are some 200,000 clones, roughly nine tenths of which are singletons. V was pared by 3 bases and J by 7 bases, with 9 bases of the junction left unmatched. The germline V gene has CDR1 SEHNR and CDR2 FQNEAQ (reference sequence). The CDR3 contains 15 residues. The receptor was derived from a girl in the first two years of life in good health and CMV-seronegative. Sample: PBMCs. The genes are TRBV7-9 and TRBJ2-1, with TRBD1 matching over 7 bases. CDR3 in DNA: TGTGCCAGCAGCTTCCGAGCCCCACAGGGGAATGAGCAGTTCTTC. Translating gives CASSFRAPQGNEQFF.